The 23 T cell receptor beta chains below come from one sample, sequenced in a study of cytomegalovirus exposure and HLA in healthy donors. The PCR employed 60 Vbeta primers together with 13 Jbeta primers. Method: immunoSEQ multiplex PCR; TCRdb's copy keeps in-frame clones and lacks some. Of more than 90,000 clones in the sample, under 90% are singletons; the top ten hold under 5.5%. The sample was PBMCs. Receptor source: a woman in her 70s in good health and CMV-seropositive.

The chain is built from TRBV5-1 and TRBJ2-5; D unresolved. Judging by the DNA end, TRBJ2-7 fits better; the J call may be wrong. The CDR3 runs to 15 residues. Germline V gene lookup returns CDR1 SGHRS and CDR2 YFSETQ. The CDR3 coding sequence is TGCGCCAGCAGCTTGGGAAGGAGCCACTCCTACGAGCAGTACTTC. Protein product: CASSLGRSHSYEQYF.

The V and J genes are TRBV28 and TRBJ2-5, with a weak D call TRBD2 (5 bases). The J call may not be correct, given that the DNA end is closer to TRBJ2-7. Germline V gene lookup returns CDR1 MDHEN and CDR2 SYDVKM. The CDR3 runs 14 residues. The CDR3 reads CASRPSLISYEQYF. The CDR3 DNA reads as TGTGCCAGCAGACCTAGCCTGATATCCTACGAGCAGTACTTC.

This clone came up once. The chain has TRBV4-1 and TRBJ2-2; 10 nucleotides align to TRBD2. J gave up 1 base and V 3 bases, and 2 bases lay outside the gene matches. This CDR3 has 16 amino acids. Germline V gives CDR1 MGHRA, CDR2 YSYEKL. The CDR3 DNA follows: TGCGCCAGCAGCCACAGGACTAGCGGGAACACCGGGGAGCTGTTTTTT. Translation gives CASSHRTSGNTGELFF.

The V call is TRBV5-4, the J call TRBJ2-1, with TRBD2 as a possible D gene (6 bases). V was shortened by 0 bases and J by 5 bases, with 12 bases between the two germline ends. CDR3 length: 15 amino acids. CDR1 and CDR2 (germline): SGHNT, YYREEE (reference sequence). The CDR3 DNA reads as TGTGCCAGCAGCTTGGTGGCGGTAGCGGACAATGAGCAGTTCTTC. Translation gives CASSLVAVADNEQFF.

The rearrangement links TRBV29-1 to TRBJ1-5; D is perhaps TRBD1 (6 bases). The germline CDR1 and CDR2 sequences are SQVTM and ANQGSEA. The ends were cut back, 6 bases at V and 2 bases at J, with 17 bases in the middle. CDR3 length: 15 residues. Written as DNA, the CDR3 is TGCAGCGTCCTAGAGAGACAGGCCGGCAATCAGCCCCAGCATTTT. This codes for CSVLERQAGNQPQHF.

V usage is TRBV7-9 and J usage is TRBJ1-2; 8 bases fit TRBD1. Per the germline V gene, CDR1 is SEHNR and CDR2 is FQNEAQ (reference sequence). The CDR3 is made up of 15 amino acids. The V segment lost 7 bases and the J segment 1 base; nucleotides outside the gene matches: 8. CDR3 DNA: TGTGCCAGCAATGCAGCAGGGGGCAATAACTATGGCTACACCTTC. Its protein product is CASNAAGGNNYGYTF.

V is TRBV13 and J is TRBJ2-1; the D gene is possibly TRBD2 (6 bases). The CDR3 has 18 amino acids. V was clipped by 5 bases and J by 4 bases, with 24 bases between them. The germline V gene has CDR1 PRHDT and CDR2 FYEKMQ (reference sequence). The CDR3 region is CASSPKLGGNGKYNEQFF. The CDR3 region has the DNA TGTGCCAGCAGCCCAAAACTCGGCGGGAACGGGAAATACAATGAGCAGTTCTTC.

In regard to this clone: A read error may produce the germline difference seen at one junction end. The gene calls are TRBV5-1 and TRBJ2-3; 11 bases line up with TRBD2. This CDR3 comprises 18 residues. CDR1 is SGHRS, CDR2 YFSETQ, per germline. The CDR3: CASTLRGLAGGREDTQYF. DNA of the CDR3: TGCGCCAGCACCTTGAGGGGGCTAGCGGGAGGCCGGGAAGATACGCAGTATTTT.

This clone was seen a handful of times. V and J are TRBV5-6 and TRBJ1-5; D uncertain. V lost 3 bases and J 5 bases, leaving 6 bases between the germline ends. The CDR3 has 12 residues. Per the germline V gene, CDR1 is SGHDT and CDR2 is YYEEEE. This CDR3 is CASSWADQPQHF. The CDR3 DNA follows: TGTGCCAGCAGCTGGGCCGATCAGCCCCAGCATTTT. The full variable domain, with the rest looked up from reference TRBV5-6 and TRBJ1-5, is DAGVTQSPTHLIKTRGQQVTLRCSPKSGHDTVSWYQQALGQGPQFIFQYYEEEERQRGNFPDRFSGHQFPNYSSELNVNALLLGDSALYLCASSWADQPQHFGDGTRLSIL.

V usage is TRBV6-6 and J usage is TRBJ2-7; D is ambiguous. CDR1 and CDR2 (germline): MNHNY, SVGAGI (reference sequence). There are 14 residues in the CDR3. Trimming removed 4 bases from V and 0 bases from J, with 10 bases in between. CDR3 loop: CASSLLLSSYEQYF. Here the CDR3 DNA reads TGTGCCAGCAGTTTGCTACTGAGCTCCTACGAGCAGTACTTC.

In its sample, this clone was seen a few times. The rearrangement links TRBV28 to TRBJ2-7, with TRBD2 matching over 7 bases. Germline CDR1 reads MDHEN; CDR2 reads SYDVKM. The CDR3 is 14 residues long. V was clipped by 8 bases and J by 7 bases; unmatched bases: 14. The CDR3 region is CASLLSSGRTEQYF. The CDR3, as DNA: TGTGCCAGCCTCCTATCTAGCGGTCGAACAGAGCAGTACTTC.

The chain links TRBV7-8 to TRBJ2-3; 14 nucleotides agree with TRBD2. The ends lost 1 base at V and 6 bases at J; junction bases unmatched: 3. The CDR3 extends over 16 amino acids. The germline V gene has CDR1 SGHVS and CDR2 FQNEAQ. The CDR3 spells CASSLGLAGGMDTQYF. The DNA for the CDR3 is TGTGCCAGCAGCTTAGGACTAGCGGGAGGGATGGATACGCAGTATTTT.

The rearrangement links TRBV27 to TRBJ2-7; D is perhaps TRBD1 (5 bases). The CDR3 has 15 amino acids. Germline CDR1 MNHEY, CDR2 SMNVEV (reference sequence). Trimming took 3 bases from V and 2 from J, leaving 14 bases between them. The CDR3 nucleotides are TGTGCCAGCAGTTTCGGTGGGGCCCCCACCTACGAGCAGTACTTC. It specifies CASSFGGAPTYEQYF.

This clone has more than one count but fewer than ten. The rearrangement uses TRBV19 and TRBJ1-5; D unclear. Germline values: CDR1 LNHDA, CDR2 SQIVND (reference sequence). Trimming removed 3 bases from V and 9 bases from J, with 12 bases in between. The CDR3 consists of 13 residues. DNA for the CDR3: TGTGCCAGTAGTATCGGGTCGGAGGGGCCCCAGCATTTT. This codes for CASSIGSEGPQHF.

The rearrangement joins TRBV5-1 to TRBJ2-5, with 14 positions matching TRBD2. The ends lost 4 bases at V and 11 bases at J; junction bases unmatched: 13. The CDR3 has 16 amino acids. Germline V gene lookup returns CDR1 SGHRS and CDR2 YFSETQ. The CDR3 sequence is CASSPGTSGGFLGQYF. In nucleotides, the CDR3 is TGCGCCAGCAGCCCAGGGACTAGCGGGGGATTTCTAGGGCAGTACTTC.

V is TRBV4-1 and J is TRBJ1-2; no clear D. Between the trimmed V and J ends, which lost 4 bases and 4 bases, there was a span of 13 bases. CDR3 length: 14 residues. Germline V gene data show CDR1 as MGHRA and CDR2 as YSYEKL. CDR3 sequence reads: CASSPKMAGYGYTF. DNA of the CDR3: TGCGCCAGCAGCCCCAAGATGGCAGGCTATGGCTACACCTTC.

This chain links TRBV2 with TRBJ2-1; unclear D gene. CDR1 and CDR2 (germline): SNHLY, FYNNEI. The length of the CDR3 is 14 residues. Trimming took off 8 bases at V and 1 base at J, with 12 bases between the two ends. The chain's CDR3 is CASGPLRSYNEQFF. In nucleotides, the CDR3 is TGTGCCAGCGGCCCTCTGCGGTCCTACAATGAGCAGTTCTTC. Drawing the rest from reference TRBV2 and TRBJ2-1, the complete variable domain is EPEVTQTPSHQVTQMGQEVILRCVPISNHLYFYWYRQILGQKVEFLVSFYNNEISEKSEIFDDQFSVERPDGSNFTLKIRSTKLEDSAMYFCASGPLRSYNEQFFGPGTRLTVL.

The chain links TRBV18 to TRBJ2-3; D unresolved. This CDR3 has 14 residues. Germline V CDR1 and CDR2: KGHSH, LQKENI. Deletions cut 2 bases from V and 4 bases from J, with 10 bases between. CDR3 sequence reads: CASSPGLDSDTQYF. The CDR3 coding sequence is TGTGCCAGCTCACCAGGGTTAGACTCAGATACGCAGTATTTT.

CDR3 coding DNA: TGTGCCAGCAGCCCGGAGGGGATCTCTGGAAACACCATATATTTT. Protein: CASSPEGISGNTIYF. V is TRBV13 and J is TRBJ1-3, with D perhaps TRBD1 (5 bases). CDR3 length: 15 amino acids. V was trimmed by 5 bases and J by 0 bases, leaving 11 bases between them. Germline V lookup: CDR1 PRHDT, CDR2 FYEKMQ (reference sequence).

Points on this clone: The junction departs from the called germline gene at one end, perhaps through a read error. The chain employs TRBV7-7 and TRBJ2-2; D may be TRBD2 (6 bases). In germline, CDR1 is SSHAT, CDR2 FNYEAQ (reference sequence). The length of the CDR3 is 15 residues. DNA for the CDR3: TGTGCTAGCAGCAAGGACCGGCGGGGCACCGGGGAGCTGTTTTTT. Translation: CASSKDRRGTGELFF.

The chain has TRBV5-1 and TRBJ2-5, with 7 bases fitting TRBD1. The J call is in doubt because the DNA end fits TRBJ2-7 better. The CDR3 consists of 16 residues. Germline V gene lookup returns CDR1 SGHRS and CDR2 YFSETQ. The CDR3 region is CASSLAHSTGTYEQYF. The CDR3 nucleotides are TGCGCCAGCAGCTTGGCACATTCGACAGGGACCTACGAGCAGTACTTC.

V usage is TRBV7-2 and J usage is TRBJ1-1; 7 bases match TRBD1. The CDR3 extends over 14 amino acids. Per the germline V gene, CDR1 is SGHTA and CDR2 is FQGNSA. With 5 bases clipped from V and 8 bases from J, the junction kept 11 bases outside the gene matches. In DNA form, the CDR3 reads TGTGCCAGCAGCACTTCTCGGGACAGAAGAGAAGCTTTCTTT. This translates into CASSTSRDRREAFF.

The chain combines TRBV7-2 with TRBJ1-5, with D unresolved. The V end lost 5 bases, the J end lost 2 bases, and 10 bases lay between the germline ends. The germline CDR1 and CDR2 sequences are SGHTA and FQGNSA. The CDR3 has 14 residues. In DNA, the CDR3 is TGTGCCAGCAGCCCCAACTTAGGCAATCAGCCCCAGCATTTT. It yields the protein CASSPNLGNQPQHF. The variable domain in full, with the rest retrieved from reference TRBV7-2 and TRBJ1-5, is GAGVSQSPSNKVTEKGKDVELRCDPISGHTALYWYRQSLGQGLEFLIYFQGNSAPDKSGLPSDRFSAERTGGSVSTLTIQRTQQEDSAVYLCASSPNLGNQPQHFGDGTRLSIL.